This passage covers 6 T cell receptor beta chains from one sample sequenced in a study of beta chain features in type 1 diabetes. Sequenced material consisted of expressed TCRB transcripts (all of the isolated RNA was reverse transcribed). Generated by immunoSEQ multiplex PCR, the TCRdb table keeps only in-frame clones and is missing some. The sample lists approximately 50,000 clones, about 60% occurring once. These receptors' antigens are unknown. General study findings and limits: Moderate yet significant TCRB CDR3 shortening was seen in Type 1 diabetes patients in all four CD4+ subsets.

Sequencing used stem cell memory CD4+ T cells from blood. Receptor source: a woman between 25 and 40 years old with type 1 diabetes.

The chain links TRBV2 to TRBJ2-5; D may be TRBD1 (6 bases). Trimming pared 8 bases from V and 1 base from J, leaving 8 bases between. The CDR3 sequence is 12 residues long. Germline V gene sequence: CDR1 SNHLY, CDR2 FYNNEI. The CDR3 nucleotides read TGTGCCAGCCACAGGGTCCAAGAGACCCAGTACTTC. This translates into CASHRVQETQYF.

This sequence joins TRBV30 and TRBJ1-5; TRBD1 is a possible D gene (6 bases). The CDR3 is 16 amino acids. Germline V lookup: CDR1 GTSNPN, CDR2 SVGIG (reference sequence). The V and J ends lost 0 bases and 6 bases respectively, with 18 bases between them. The CDR3 DNA reads as TGTGCCTGGAGTGTACGGCGGGGGGGCTCGGGTCAGCCCCAGCATTTT. It translates to CAWSVRRGGSGQPQHF.

This clone has only a few counts. The chain couples TRBV9 to TRBJ1-1, with 7 bases matching TRBD1. CDR1 and CDR2 from the germline V gene are SGDLS and YYNGEE. The length of the CDR3 is 16 residues. With 2 bases clipped from V and 6 bases from J, the junction kept 13 bases outside the gene matches. CDR3 residues: CASSVTLDRDPPEAFF. The CDR3 DNA reads TGTGCCAGCAGCGTTACCCTCGACAGGGACCCTCCTGAAGCTTTCTTT.

The chain carries TRBV9 and TRBJ2-1; TRBD2 might be the D (6 bases). This CDR3 has 15 amino acids. With 0 bases removed from V and 0 bases from J, the gap between germline ends came to 7 bases. Germline assignment: CDR1 SGDLS and CDR2 YYNGEE. The CDR3, as DNA: TGTGCCAGCAGCGTAGTCGGGAGCTCCTACAATGAGCAGTTCTTC. It yields the protein CASSVVGSSYNEQFF.

J is TRBJ2-3 and V is TRBV2; TRBD1 aligns across 8 bases. J lost 3 bases, V lost 4 bases, and 6 bases had no gene match. Germline CDR1 reads SNHLY; CDR2 reads FYNNEI. The CDR3 length is 15 residues. CDR3 bases: TGTGCCAGCAGTGCCAGGGGGCGTTTGACAGATACGCAGTATTTT. Its translation: CASSARGRLTDTQYF. The full variable domain, in which reference TRBV2 and TRBJ2-3 provide the parts outside the CDR3, is EPEVTQTPSHQVTQMGQEVILRCVPISNHLYFYWYRQILGQKVEFLVSFYNNEISEKSEIFDDQFSVERPDGSNFTLKIRSTKLEDSAMYFCASSARGRLTDTQYFGPGTRLTVL.

This clone was observed once. The J gene is TRBJ2-3, the V gene TRBV18, with 8 nucleotides matching TRBD1. The CDR3 length is 15 residues. V was clipped by 3 bases and J by 4 bases; unmatched bases: 6. Per the germline V gene, CDR1 is KGHSH and CDR2 is LQKENI. CDR3 loop: CASSPDRVNADTQYF. The CDR3 DNA reads as TGTGCCAGCTCACCGGACAGGGTGAACGCAGATACGCAGTATTTT.